These 27 T cell receptor beta chains were sequenced from one sample in a study of T cell repertoires in cytomegalovirus infection (dated by TCRdb to between 2018 and 2021). Sequencing instrument: Illumina HiSeq 1500. Through fastp at Q25 and MiXCR, TCRdb rebuilt clones from the public reads, retaining in-frame beta chains. Entries that share a CDR3 protein sequence are merged under the most common genes and DNA. A total of 490,000 or so distinct CDR3 sequences appear in this sample, around 11% of them only once. The ten largest clones add up to about a tenth of the sample. The sample was PBMCs. All receptors come from a human donor in good health (CMV status not recorded). Some clones in this sample may be carry-over from other donors' samples.

This clonotype was seen ten or more times. The chain joins TRBV6-5 to TRBJ2-3, with 10 bases aligning to TRBD2. This CDR3 is 17 amino acids long. Trimming at V came to 0 bases and at J to 2 bases, leaving 5 bases not matched to a gene. The germline V gene encodes CDR1 MNHEY and CDR2 SVGAGI. The CDR3 reads CASSYSWTSGDTDTQYF. CDR3 coding DNA: TGTGCCAGCAGTTACTCCTGGACTAGCGGAGACACAGATACGCAGTATTTT.

This clonotype has only one observation. This sequence joins TRBV29-1 and TRBJ1-1; D is ambiguous. Germline CDR1 reads SQVTM; CDR2 reads ANQGSEA. The CDR3 covers 12 residues. V shed 3 bases and J shed 6 bases, with 11 bases lying between them. CDR3 in DNA: TGCAGCGTTGATATCGGTGGGGCTGAAGCTTTCTTT. It codes for CSVDIGGAEAFF.

Concerning this clonotype: A read error is possible here, since a much larger clone lies one base away. J is TRBJ2-1 and V is TRBV7-9; maybe TRBD2 (6 bases). The CDR3 is 15 amino acids. V dropped 2 bases and J dropped 2 bases, with 10 bases sitting between them. Germline CDR1 reads SEHNR; CDR2 reads FQNEAQ (reference sequence). The CDR3 bases are TGTGCCAGCAGCTTAAATCGGGAGCCCTACAATGAGCAGTTCTTC. Translating gives CASSLNREPYNEQFF. Filled out from reference TRBV7-9 and TRBJ2-1, the complete variable domain reads DTGVSQNPRHKITKRGQNVTFRCDPISEHNRLYWYRQTLGQGPEFLTYFQNEAQLEKSRLLSDRFSAERPKGSFSTLEIQRTEQGDSAMYLCASSLNREPYNEQFFGPGTRLTVL.

The gene calls are TRBV12-3 or TRBV12-4 and TRBJ1-1; D not resolved. Trimming removed 5 bases from V and 4 bases from J, with 8 bases in between. There are 12 residues in the CDR3. The CDR3 region is CASSRFATEAFF. CDR3 bases: TGTGCCAGCAGTCGTTTTGCCACTGAAGCTTTCTTT.

The V and J genes are TRBV7-9 and TRBJ2-1, with 9 bases that match TRBD1. The V segment lost 7 bases and the J segment 4 bases; nucleotides outside the gene matches: 5. The length of the CDR3 is 14 residues. Germline values: CDR1 SEHNR, CDR2 FQNEAQ (reference sequence). CDR3 residues: CASIGTGIYNEQFF. CDR3 nucleotide sequence: TGTGCCAGCATTGGGACAGGGATTTACAATGAGCAGTTCTTC.

This chain uses TRBV5-1 with TRBJ1-2, with 11 nucleotides matching TRBD1. CDR3 size: 15 residues. Germline CDR1 SGHRS, CDR2 YFSETQ. The ends lost 4 bases at V and 4 bases at J; junction bases unmatched: 6. DNA for the CDR3: TGCGCCAGCAGCCCCTGGACAGGGGGCTTCTATGGCTACACCTTC. Its translation: CASSPWTGGFYGYTF.

This clonotype was counted ten times or more. The chain has TRBV5-4 and TRBJ2-2; 7 nucleotides align to TRBD1. This CDR3 contains 16 residues. The germline gives CDR1 SGHNT, CDR2 YYREEE (reference sequence). V lost 2 bases, J lost 3 bases, and 7 bases stayed unmatched. CDR3 residues: CASSLPPGQYTGELFF. In nucleotides, the CDR3 is TGTGCCAGCAGCTTACCTCCGGGACAGTACACCGGGGAGCTGTTTTTT. The full variable domain, with the rest looked up from reference TRBV5-4 and TRBJ2-2, is ETGVTQSPTHLIKTRGQQVTLRCSSQSGHNTVSWYQQALGQGPQFIFQYYREEENGRGNFPPRFSGLQFPNYSSELNVNALELDDSALYLCASSLPPGQYTGELFFGEGSRLTVL.

This clonotype has a count of ten or more. This rearrangement joins TRBV7-2 to TRBJ2-1, with unresolved D. With 5 bases removed from V and 6 bases from J, the gap between germline ends came to 14 bases. There are 14 residues in the CDR3. CDR1 and CDR2 from the germline V gene are SGHTA and FQGNSA. The CDR3 spells CASSIPSLFNEQFF. Written as DNA, the CDR3 is TGTGCCAGCAGCATTCCAAGCTTATTCAATGAGCAGTTCTTC.

This sequence joins TRBV5-1 and TRBJ1-3; no definite D call. There are 14 residues in the CDR3. Germline CDR1 reads SGHRS; CDR2 reads YFSETQ. V dropped 5 bases and J dropped 0 bases, with 9 bases sitting between them. The DNA of the CDR3 is TGCGCCAGCAGAAGAACCGCCTCTGGAAACACCATATATTTT. This codes for CASRRTASGNTIYF.

This clonotype was seen at least ten times. V usage is TRBV7-8 and J usage is TRBJ2-5; D gene unclear. CDR1 is SGHVS and CDR2 is FQNEAQ in the germline V gene. The CDR3 contains 13 residues. Trimming shortened V by 6 bases and J by 2 bases, and 10 bases separated the two germline ends. The CDR3 DNA follows: TGTGCCAGCAGTAGGCCGCCTCAAGAGACCCAGTACTTC. It encodes CASSRPPQETQYF.

This clonotype was found many times. The V and J genes are TRBV29-1 and TRBJ2-3; a possible D gene is TRBD2 (7 bases). In germline, CDR1 is SQVTM, CDR2 ANQGSEA. V gave up 4 bases and J gave up 5 bases, with 16 bases separating them. The CDR3 is 14 residues long. The CDR3 reads CSVARGAPGDTQYF. DNA for the CDR3: TGCAGCGTTGCCCGGGGGGCCCCGGGAGATACGCAGTATTTT.

In its sample, this clonotype was seen many times. The chain joins TRBV7-2 to TRBJ2-1; D is unclear. The CDR3 is 12 residues long. Germline CDR1 is SGHTA and CDR2 is FQGNSA. V lost 1 base and J lost 9, with 7 bases in between. CDR3 bases: TGTGCCAGCAGCTTAGATCTGGGTGAGCAGTTCTTC. Amino acid sequence: CASSLDLGEQFF.

The chain joins TRBV29-1 to TRBJ2-1, with 8 bases fitting TRBD2. Germline-derived CDR1 and CDR2 are SQVTM and ANQGSEA. J lost 7 bases, V lost 4 bases, and 9 bases had no gene match. This CDR3 has 14 amino acids. The DNA for the CDR3 is TGCAGCGTTGCCCTTGGGACTAGTTTTAATGAGCAGTTCTTC. Its translation is CSVALGTSFNEQFF.

This clonotype was observed many times. The chain joins TRBV27 to TRBJ1-2; no clear D gene. Trimming cost V 5 bases and J 7 bases, with 17 bases left between them. The CDR3 runs 14 residues. The germline V gene encodes CDR1 MNHEY and CDR2 SMNVEV (reference sequence). The CDR3 protein is CASSRAFALSGYTF. CDR3 DNA sequence: TGTGCCAGCAGTAGGGCCTTCGCCCTCTCTGGCTACACCTTC.

V gene TRBV10-3 combines with J gene TRBJ1-1; 7 bases align to TRBD1. The CDR3 has 14 amino acids. Germline CDR1 and CDR2: ENHRY and SYGVKD. V lost 4 bases to trimming and J lost 4 bases; unmatched junction nucleotides: 6. The chain's CDR3 is CAISAKQGSTEAFF. The CDR3 DNA reads as TGTGCCATCAGTGCTAAACAGGGGAGCACTGAAGCTTTCTTT.

This clonotype came up many times. CDR3 DNA sequence: TGTGCCAGCAGCGCGGCTCGGGGTGACTATGGCTACACCTTC. It yields the protein CASSAARGDYGYTF. This chain links TRBV28 with TRBJ1-2; the D is unclear. The CDR3 is 14 amino acids. In germline, CDR1 is MDHEN, CDR2 SYDVKM. Trimming pared 6 bases from V and 3 bases from J, leaving 14 bases between.

A note on this clonotype: This may come from a read error, since a much larger clone is one base off. This rearrangement joins TRBV11-2 to TRBJ2-7, with D tentatively TRBD1 (7 bases). The CDR3 is 13 residues long. Germline V CDR1 and CDR2: SGHAT, FQNNGV. The CDR3 DNA is TGTGCCAGCAGCTCAGGGGGAGGCTCCTTCGCGAACTTC. Protein: CASSSGGGSFANF.

This clonotype appeared many times. V gene TRBV28 combines with J gene TRBJ1-5, with D tentatively TRBD1 (6 bases). V lost 5 bases and J lost 5, with 13 bases in between. The germline CDR1 and CDR2 sequences are MDHEN and SYDVKM. CDR3 size: 14 residues. DNA of the CDR3: TGTGCCAGCAGTATAGGGGGGAGAGATCAGCCCCAGCATTTT. It is translated as CASSIGGRDQPQHF.

To note about this clonotype: Being one base from a much bigger clone, this may be a read error. The chain couples TRBV29-1 to TRBJ2-6, with D perhaps being TRBD1 or TRBD2 (5 bases each). The CDR3 extends over 16 amino acids. Per the germline V gene, CDR1 is SQVTM and CDR2 is ANQGSEA. CDR3 loop: CSVVGVASSWANVLTF. The CDR3 DNA reads TGCAGCGTTGTGGGGGTAGCGAGCTCTTGGGCCAACGTCCTGACTTTC. Full variable domain (missing parts from reference TRBV29-1 and TRBJ2-6): SAVISQKPSRDICQRGTSLTIQCQVDSQVTMMFWYRQQPGQSLTLIATANQGSEATYESGFVIDKFPISRPNLTFSTLTVSNMSPEDSSIYLCSVVGVASSWANVLTFGAGSRLTVL.

This clonotype occurred many times. The V gene is TRBV7-6, the J gene TRBJ2-5; TRBD1 aligns across 9 bases. Trimming at V came to 4 bases and at J to 5 bases, leaving 8 bases not matched to a gene. CDR1 SGHVS and CDR2 FNYEAQ come from the germline V gene. The CDR3 length is 15 residues. The CDR3 loop reads CASSSGGQGRETQYF. The CDR3 DNA reads as TGTGCCAGCAGCTCAGGGGGACAGGGACGCGAGACCCAGTACTTC.

This clonotype showed up many times. The CDR3 here is CASFSAEASSYNEQFF. CDR3 DNA sequence: TGTGCCAGCTTTAGCGCGGAGGCTAGCTCCTACAATGAGCAGTTCTTC. The V and J genes are TRBV28 and TRBJ2-1, with TRBD2 as a possible D gene (5 bases). Between the trimmed V and J ends, which lost 8 bases and 0 bases, there was a span of 17 bases. Germline V gives CDR1 MDHEN, CDR2 SYDVKM. This CDR3 is built from 16 residues.

This clonotype has just a few counts. V is TRBV24-1 and J is TRBJ1-5; 10 nucleotides align to TRBD1. V was pared by 9 bases and J by 2 bases, with 3 bases of the junction left unmatched. Germline loops: CDR1 KGHDR, CDR2 SFDVKD. This CDR3 spans 14 amino acids. This CDR3 is CATGTGAGNQPQHF. Here the CDR3 DNA reads TGTGCCACCGGGACAGGGGCTGGCAATCAGCCCCAGCATTTT.

This clonotype came up a few times. V and J are TRBV5-1 and TRBJ2-5; D gene uncertain. Trimming took 1 base from V and 4 from J, leaving 5 bases between them. The germline gives CDR1 SGHRS, CDR2 YFSETQ. There are 12 residues in the CDR3. This CDR3 is CASSLRVETQYF. The DNA for the CDR3 is TGCGCCAGCAGCTTGCGAGTAGAGACCCAGTACTTC.

This clonotype showed up many times. The chain is built from TRBV7-8 and TRBJ1-4, with 7 bases identical to TRBD1. The germline gives CDR1 SGHVS, CDR2 FQNEAQ. The CDR3 spans 16 residues. Trimming removed 1 base from V and 7 bases from J; junction bases left unmatched: 9. CDR3 DNA: TGTGCCAGCAGCTTAGTTCGGGCAAGGGGGCGTGAAAAACTGTTTTTT. Residues: CASSLVRARGREKLFF.

This clonotype was observed many times. V usage is TRBV4-2 and J usage is TRBJ2-5, with 8 bases aligning to TRBD2. Germline V gene sequence: CDR1 LGHNA, CDR2 YNFKEQ. The CDR3 consists of 16 residues. V lost 0 bases, J lost 1 base, and 4 bases stayed unmatched. CDR3 residues: CASSQEERGFQETQYF. CDR3 coding DNA: TGTGCCAGCAGCCAAGAAGAGCGGGGGTTCCAAGAGACCCAGTACTTC.

This clonotype turned up a few times. This sequence joins TRBV12-3 or TRBV12-4 and TRBJ1-1; TRBD1 is a possible D gene (6 bases). The CDR3 sequence is 14 residues long. V was trimmed by 5 bases and J by 4 bases, leaving 14 bases between them. The CDR3 reads CASSLPTGFTEAFF. In nucleotides, the CDR3 is TGTGCCAGCAGTCTACCTACAGGGTTCACTGAAGCTTTCTTT.

This clonotype turned up a few times. The chain uses TRBV12-3 or TRBV12-4 and TRBJ2-7; TRBD1 agrees at 10 bases. The CDR3 runs to 13 residues. Trimming removed 6 bases from V and 5 bases from J; junction bases left unmatched: 4. CDR3 sequence: CASRGTGVNEQYF. For the CDR3, the DNA is TGTGCCAGCAGGGGGACAGGGGTAAACGAGCAGTACTTC.